These 11 T cell receptor beta chains share one sample of origin, sequenced in a study of blood T cell repertoires in COVID-19. Sequencing used immunoSEQ multiplex PCR; TCRdb keeps in-frame clones, though not all of them. The sample has approximately 170,000 clones; around four fifths are singletons. Sample: peripheral blood. The source is a man between 65 and 80 years old who had recovered from COVID-19.

The chain employs TRBV18 and TRBJ2-3; no clear D. V dropped 4 bases and J dropped 0 bases, with 11 bases sitting between them. Germline-derived CDR1 and CDR2 are KGHSH and LQKENI. The CDR3 spans 15 residues. In DNA form, the CDR3 reads TGTGCCAGCTCACTTTCTTATACTAGCACAGATACGCAGTATTTT. This codes for CASSLSYTSTDTQYF.

The chain joins TRBV3-1 (or the pseudogene TRBV3-2) to TRBJ2-1; TRBD2 matches at 10 bases. V gave up 1 base and J gave up 7 bases; unmatched junction bases: 10. The germline V gene encodes CDR1 LGHDT and CDR2 YNNKEL (reference sequence). CDR3 length equals 17 residues. This CDR3 reads CASSQGVGTSGKNEQFF. The CDR3 bases are TGTGCCAGCAGCCAAGGGGTGGGCACTAGCGGGAAAAATGAGCAGTTCTTC.

This chain joins TRBV29-1 and TRBJ2-3; 16 nucleotides align to TRBD2. The junction had 9 bases not matched to a gene; V was cut back by 7 bases and J by 8 bases. This CDR3 spans 15 amino acids. CDR1 and CDR2 (germline): SQVTM, ANQGSEA. CDR3 amino acids: CSERPGLAGGITQYF. The CDR3 DNA reads TGCAGCGAGCGACCGGGACTAGCGGGAGGGATTACGCAGTATTTT.

This clone was seen only a few times. Sequence at one end of the junction differs from germline and may be a read error. The chain joins TRBV7-9 to TRBJ2-1; D is undetermined. Germline loops: CDR1 SEHNR, CDR2 FQNEAQ (reference sequence). CDR3 size: 12 residues. In DNA form, the CDR3 reads TGTGCCAGCAGCCCCCTAGGCAATGGGCAGTTCTTC. Residues: CASSPLGNGQFF.

This clone was seen a few times. The chain employs TRBV5-1 and TRBJ1-3; 7 nucleotides match TRBD1. Germline V gene data show CDR1 as SGHRS and CDR2 as YFSETQ. The CDR3 length is 15 residues. With V trimmed by 1 base and J by 2 bases, 3 bases remained unmatched. The CDR3 DNA reads TGCGCCAGCAGCTTGTATACAGGGGCTGGAAACACCATATATTTT. It codes for CASSLYTGAGNTIYF.

The rearrangement links TRBV23-1 to TRBJ1-4; no clear D. TRBV23-1 falls under the ORF class, with uncertain function. This CDR3 has 16 amino acids. The V and J ends lost 1 base and 7 bases respectively, with 16 bases between them. The CDR3 DNA follows: TGCGCCAGCAGTCAATGGGTCAGAGATCGGGGTGAAAAACTGTTTTTT. It specifies CASSQWVRDRGEKLFF.

The rearrangement uses TRBV5-1 and TRBJ2-7; 12 bases map to TRBD2. The CDR3 is made up of 21 amino acids. Trimming took 2 bases from V and 6 from J; bases not matched to a gene: 24. The germline V gene encodes CDR1 SGHRS and CDR2 YFSETQ. The CDR3 DNA reads as TGCGCCAGCAGCTTTGGCCCTAGGACTAGCGGGACGGCCCCGCCTGGGTCCGAGCAGTACTTC. This gives the protein CASSFGPRTSGTAPPGSEQYF.

The CDR3 region is CASSEIVTVAYGYGYTF. CDR3 in DNA: TGTGCCAGCAGTGAAATAGTCACAGTCGCGTATGGCTATGGCTACACCTTC. V is TRBV6-1 and J is TRBJ1-2, with D hard to call. V was clipped by 2 bases and J by 4 bases, with 20 bases between them. Germline assignment: CDR1 MNHNS and CDR2 SASEGT. The CDR3 has 17 amino acids.

The chain carries TRBV6-1 and TRBJ1-2, with D hard to call. The CDR3 contains 14 residues. V lost 1 base and J 4 bases, leaving 10 bases between the germline ends. CDR1 and CDR2 from the germline V gene are MNHNS and SASEGT. The CDR3 DNA reads TGTGCCAGCAGTGAAGGTCGGCGGATCTATGGCTACACCTTC. Translating gives CASSEGRRIYGYTF.

The J gene is TRBJ2-5, the V gene TRBV7-8, with D hard to call. The CDR3 has 11 amino acids. The germline V and J ends were trimmed by 7 bases and 1 base, with 4 bases remaining between them. Germline assignment: CDR1 SGHVS and CDR2 FQNEAQ. CDR3 bases: TGTGCCAGCACCAGCCAAGAGACCCAGTACTTC. Translated, it gives CASTSQETQYF.

The chain links TRBV21-1 to TRBJ2-1; the table assigns TRBD2, which was not confirmed against the DNA. TRBV21-1 is deemed a pseudogene. CDR3 length: 19 amino acids. CDR3 sequence: CASSNQGLAGGRSYNEQFF. The CDR3 nucleotides are TGTGCCAGCAGCAACCAGGGACTAGCGGGAGGAAGGTCCTACAATGAGCAGTTCTTC.